The entry that follows covers one TCR beta chain sequence. Its antigen remains unknown. Unmatched junction bases numbered 2, after V lost 7 bases and J lost 4 bases. This CDR3 has 13 residues. Germline V gene sequence: CDR1 SGDLS, CDR2 YYNGEE. Researchers report immunoSEQ v3.0 was run at survey level. Clones were sequenced by immunoSEQ multiplex PCR, and TCRdb holds only the in-frame ones, with some missing. The sample has tens of thousands of clones; 97% are singletons. Inclusion required at least two post-ART and at least one pre-ART PBMC samples. The data were taken from a study of long-term antiretroviral therapy in people with HIV. Findings and limits, study-wide: Once patients were on ART, diversity went higher but still fell short of transplant donor controls. All blood samples came from the years 2004 to 2017, possibly under older ART regimens.

Source: unsorted PBMCs, taken 6.9 years after starting antiretroviral therapy. The sequence was collected from a young man with HIV. This chain connects TRBV9 to TRBJ2-7; 13 bases align to TRBD2. CDR3 protein: CASGTSGDYEQYF. The CDR3 nucleotides are TGTGCCAGCGGGACTAGCGGGGATTACGAGCAGTACTTC. The full variable domain, with the rest looked up from reference TRBV9 and TRBJ2-7, is DSGVTQTPKHLITATGQRVTLRCSPRSGDLSVYWYQQSLDQGLQFLIQYYNGEERAKGNILERFSAQQFPDLHSELNLSSLELGDSALYFCASGTSGDYEQYFGPGTRLTVT.